This T cell receptor beta chain was sequenced for a study of blood T cells in healthy people across ages. V was cut by 4 bases and J by 2 bases, with 15 bases left in between. The germline V gene encodes CDR1 SQVTM and CDR2 ANQGSEA. The CDR3 totals 14 residues. No fewer than 6 million PBMCs went into each sample. This clonotype was detected ten times or more. It was with a sample-barcoded 5' primer and a J-beta primer mix that a second PCR of about 7 to 12 cycles was run. TCRdb redid the calling of the 5' RACE reads with MiXCR, one entry per CDR3 protein. This sample has around 650,000 distinct CDR3 sequences, with approximately 40% found just once.

The sequence derives from a man aged 80 or over in good health. The V gene is TRBV29-1, the J gene TRBJ2-7, with TRBD2 as a possible D gene (7 bases). Sequencing was carried out using blood. The CDR3 loop is CSVVGGGPTYEQYF. The CDR3 coding sequence is TGCAGCGTTGTGGGAGGGGGGCCCACCTACGAGCAGTACTTC.